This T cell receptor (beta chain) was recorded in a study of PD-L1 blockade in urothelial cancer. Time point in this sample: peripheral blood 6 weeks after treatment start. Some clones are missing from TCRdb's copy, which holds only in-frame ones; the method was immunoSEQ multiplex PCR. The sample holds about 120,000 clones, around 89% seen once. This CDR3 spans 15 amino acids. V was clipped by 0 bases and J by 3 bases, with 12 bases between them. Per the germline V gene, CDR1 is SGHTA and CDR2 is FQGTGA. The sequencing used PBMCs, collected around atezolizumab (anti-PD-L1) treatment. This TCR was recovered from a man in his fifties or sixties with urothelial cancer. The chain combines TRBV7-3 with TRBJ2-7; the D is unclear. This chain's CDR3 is CASSLTRESGYEQYF. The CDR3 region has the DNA TGTGCCAGCAGCTTAACAAGAGAGTCCGGCTACGAGCAGTACTTC. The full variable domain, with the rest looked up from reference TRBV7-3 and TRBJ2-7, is GAGVSQTPSNKVTEKGKYVELRCDPISGHTALYWYRQSLGQGPEFLIYFQGTGAADDSGLPNDRFFAVRPEGSVSTLKIQRTERGDSAVYLCASSLTRESGYEQYFGPGTRLTVT.